The 10 T cell receptor beta chains below all came from one sample that was sequenced in a study of CD8+ T cells in alopecia areata (dated by TCRdb to 2017 to 2018). Libraries were built with the immunoSEQ multiplex PCR assay. To provide template for TCR sequencing, every sample had RNA extracted and reverse transcribed into cDNA. TCRdb took this table from immuneACCESS and kept in-frame rearrangements with V and J called. Such tables lack part of the clones; where checked against another copy, unresolved V genes explain under half of the gap, and the rest is unexplained. Present in this sample are 150,000 to 200,000 clones, 59% of which were seen just once. The top ten constitute approximately 15% of the sample. The time point tag for this specimen amounts to: baseline before oral tofacitinib. Sequencing used CD4+ T cells sorted from blood, obtained at week 0. All receptors derive from a human donor with alopecia areata.

The V call is TRBV5-1, the J call TRBJ2-3; 9 nucleotides match TRBD2. The CDR3 loop spans 15 amino acids. Trimming removed 0 bases from V and 2 bases from J; junction bases left unmatched: 1. Germline-derived CDR1 and CDR2 are SGHRS and YFSETQ. CDR3 region: CASSLGLAATDTQYF. CDR3 nucleotides: TGCGCCAGCAGCTTGGGACTAGCGGCCACAGATACGCAGTATTTT.

This chain uses TRBV19 with TRBJ1-5, with D uncertain. The CDR3 runs to 12 residues. With 5 bases removed from V and 7 bases from J, the gap between germline ends came to 9 bases. Germline V CDR1 and CDR2: LNHDA, SQIVND (reference sequence). The DNA of the CDR3 is TGTGCCAGTAGTCCACTAGACCAGCCCCAGCATTTT. This sequence encodes CASSPLDQPQHF.

The chain links TRBV2 to TRBJ1-5; 8 bases align to TRBD1. Germline values: CDR1 SNHLY, CDR2 FYNNEI. This CDR3 region has 13 residues. V lost 7 bases and J lost 4; bases outside the gene matches: 3. Here the CDR3 reads CASTGGENQPQHF. DNA for the CDR3: TGTGCCAGCACAGGGGGCGAGAATCAGCCCCAGCATTTT.

The J gene is TRBJ2-6, the V gene TRBV25-1, with 9 bases aligning to TRBD1. The J segment lost 12 bases and the V segment lost 4 bases, leaving 4 bases of the junction unmatched. Looked up from germline, CDR1 is MGHDK and CDR2 is SYGVNS. CDR3 length: 13 amino acids. CDR3 sequence reads: CASSAGDRVVLTF. Written as DNA, the CDR3 is TGTGCCAGCAGTGCGGGGGACAGGGTCGTCCTGACTTTC.

This clone was recorded once. The gene calls are TRBV6-6 and TRBJ1-6; D is perhaps TRBD1 (6 bases). Germline-derived CDR1 and CDR2 are MNHNY and SVGAGI (reference sequence). The CDR3 spans 14 residues. V lost 6 bases and J 7 bases, leaving 13 bases between the germline ends. The CDR3 region is CASSLDRRNSPLHF. CDR3 bases: TGTGCCAGCAGCCTAGACAGGAGGAATTCACCCCTCCACTTT.

The CDR3 DNA reads as TGTGCCAGCAGTTTGGGCAGTATCCGCTCCTACGAGCAGTACTTC. Its protein product is CASSLGSIRSYEQYF. V gene TRBV6-5 combines with J gene TRBJ2-7; no reliable D call. The germline gives CDR1 MNHEY, CDR2 SVGAGI. The CDR3 totals 15 residues. Trimming removed 4 bases from V and 0 bases from J, with 13 bases in between.

The rearrangement joins TRBV6-5 to TRBJ2-5, with 8 nucleotides matching TRBD1. CDR3 length: 15 residues. J lost 5 bases, V lost 2 bases, and 7 bases had no gene match. Germline CDR1 MNHEY, CDR2 SVGAGI. CDR3 sequence (DNA): TGTGCCAGCAGTTACGGCAGGGGGCTTGGGGAGACCCAGTACTTC. This encodes CASSYGRGLGETQYF.

In nucleotides, the CDR3 is TGCGCCAGCAGGGAAACGACAGGGGGCGGTTCACCCCTCCACTTT. Encoded protein: CASRETTGGGSPLHF. The rearrangement joins TRBV5-1 to TRBJ1-6, with TRBD1 matching over 10 bases. Unmatched junction bases numbered 8, after V lost 5 bases and J lost 9 bases. The germline gives CDR1 SGHRS, CDR2 YFSETQ. The CDR3 covers 15 residues.

J is TRBJ2-3 and V is TRBV5-1; 10 bases fit TRBD2. The ends lost 4 bases at V and 2 bases at J; junction bases unmatched: 7. The CDR3 is made up of 16 amino acids. Germline V gene lookup returns CDR1 SGHRS and CDR2 YFSETQ. Here the CDR3 DNA reads TGCGCCAGCAGCGCCCGACTAGCGGGCTTCACAGATACGCAGTATTTT. This gives the protein CASSARLAGFTDTQYF.

V and J are TRBV27 and TRBJ2-1; 10 bases align to TRBD2. The V gene's germline CDR1 is MNHEY and CDR2 SMNVEV (reference sequence). The V and J ends lost 2 bases and 3 bases, in that order; junction bases with no gene match: 4. The CDR3 has 16 residues. DNA for the CDR3: TGTGCCAGCAGTTTAGGACTAGCGGCTATCTACAATGAGCAGTTCTTC. This gives the protein CASSLGLAAIYNEQFF.